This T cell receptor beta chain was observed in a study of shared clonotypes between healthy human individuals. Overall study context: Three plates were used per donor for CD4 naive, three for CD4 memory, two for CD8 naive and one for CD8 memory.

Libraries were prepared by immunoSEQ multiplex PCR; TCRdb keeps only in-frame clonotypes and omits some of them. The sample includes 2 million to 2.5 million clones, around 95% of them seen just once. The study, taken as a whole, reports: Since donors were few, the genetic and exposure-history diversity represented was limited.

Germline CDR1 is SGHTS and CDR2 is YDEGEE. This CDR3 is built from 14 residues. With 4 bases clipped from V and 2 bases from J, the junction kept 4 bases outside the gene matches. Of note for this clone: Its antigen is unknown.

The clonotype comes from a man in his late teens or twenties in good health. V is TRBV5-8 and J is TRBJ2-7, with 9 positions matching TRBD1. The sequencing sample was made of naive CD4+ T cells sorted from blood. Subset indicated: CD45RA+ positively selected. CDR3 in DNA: TGTGCCAGCAGCCGGGACAGGGCAGCCTACGAGCAGTACTTC. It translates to CASSRDRAAYEQYF.